The 21 T cell receptor beta chains given below trace back to one sample, sequenced in a study of T cell changes during pregnancy in multiple sclerosis. Assay used: immunoSEQ multiplex PCR; TCRdb lists only in-frame clones, some missing. The sample yields about 110,000 clones, approximately 90% seen once. The source was peripheral blood, collected after pregnancy. The receptor set was obtained from a female donor with multiple sclerosis, enrolled in a pregnancy study.

V and J are TRBV6-1 and TRBJ2-1, with D possibly matching TRBD1 (5 bases). V gave up 7 bases and J gave up 6 bases, with 16 bases separating them. Germline V gene data show CDR1 as MNHNS and CDR2 as SASEGT. The CDR3 loop spans 14 amino acids. The CDR3 coding sequence is TGTGCCAGCAATACCCCAGGGTGGGGCAATGAGCAGTTCTTC. Translation: CASNTPGWGNEQFF.

V gene TRBV11-2 combines with J gene TRBJ2-1; 12 bases agree with TRBD2. This CDR3 has 14 residues. J lost 9 bases, V lost 3 bases, and 3 bases had no gene match. The germline gives CDR1 SGHAT, CDR2 FQNNGV. The CDR3 coding sequence is TGTGCCAGCAGCTTTCTAGCGGGAGGGGCTGAGCAGTTCTTC. Translated: CASSFLAGGAEQFF.

The chain has TRBV6-5 and TRBJ1-1; D gene uncertain. Trimming removed 8 bases from V and 1 base from J, with 5 bases in between. The germline gives CDR1 MNHEY, CDR2 SVGAGI. The CDR3 is 11 amino acids. This chain's CDR3 is CASPGNTEAFF. In DNA, the CDR3 is TGTGCCAGCCCAGGGAACACTGAAGCTTTCTTT.

This clone was detected many times. CDR3 coding DNA: TGCGCCAGCAGCCTCGGCTACGAGCAGTACTTC. Protein product: CASSLGYEQYF. The J gene is TRBJ2-7, the V gene TRBV23-1, with unresolved D. TRBV23-1 is an open reading frame, and its role is uncertain. The V and J ends lost 6 bases and 3 bases respectively, with 6 bases between them. The CDR3 is made up of 11 amino acids.

The chain couples TRBV19 to TRBJ1-4; TRBD1 matches 7 bases. The CDR3 spans 14 residues. Trimming removed 9 bases from V and 6 bases from J; junction bases left unmatched: 10. Germline values: CDR1 LNHDA, CDR2 SQIVND (reference sequence). CDR3 sequence: CASAPGTDYEKLFF. CDR3 coding DNA: TGTGCCAGCGCCCCCGGGACAGATTATGAAAAACTGTTTTTT. Using reference TRBV19 and TRBJ1-4 for the parts outside the CDR3, the full variable domain is DGGITQSPKYLFRKEGQNVTLSCEQNLNHDAMYWYRQDPGQGLRLIYYSQIVNDFQKGDIAEGYSVSREKKESFPLTVTSAQKNPTAFYLCASAPGTDYEKLFFGSGTQLSVL.

The chain employs TRBV7-2 and TRBJ1-2; no clear D. This CDR3 is built from 13 residues. CDR1 is SGHTA, CDR2 FQGNSA, per germline. V gave up 0 bases and J gave up 6 bases, with 8 bases separating them. The DNA of the CDR3 is TGTGCCAGCAGCTTAGCCCTGGCCGATGGCTACACCTTC. Its translation is CASSLALADGYTF.

The V gene is TRBV2, the J gene TRBJ2-1; 7 bases line up with TRBD2. Germline trimming cut 7 bases from V and 7 bases from J; bases unmatched to any gene: 7. The CDR3 covers 13 residues. Germline lookup yields CDR1 SNHLY and CDR2 FYNNEI. The CDR3 here is CASKGREYNEQFF. CDR3 DNA: TGTGCCAGCAAGGGGCGGGAGTATAATGAGCAGTTCTTC.

The V call is TRBV7-2, the J call TRBJ1-5; 9 bases align to TRBD1. The V and J ends lost 3 bases and 7 bases, in that order; junction bases with no gene match: 10. CDR1 is SGHTA and CDR2 is FQGNSA in the germline V gene. CDR3 size: 16 residues. CDR3 DNA: TGTGCCAGCAGCTTGACACCGGGACAGGGAGGACAGCCCCAGCATTTT. Translated: CASSLTPGQGGQPQHF.

The chain links TRBV27 to TRBJ1-1; tentatively, D is TRBD1 (6 bases). This CDR3 has 15 amino acids. Per the germline V gene, CDR1 is MNHEY and CDR2 is SMNVEV (reference sequence). Trimming left V 6 bases short and J 1 base short, with 15 bases between. The CDR3 sequence: CASSTPDRWNTEAFF. CDR3 sequence (DNA): TGTGCCAGCAGCACCCCGGACAGATGGAACACTGAAGCTTTCTTT.

This chain connects TRBV7-6 to TRBJ2-7; 7 positions match TRBD2. Germline V gives CDR1 SGHVS, CDR2 FNYEAQ. The V gene end was trimmed by 4 bases and the J gene end by 5 bases; junction bases not matched to a gene: 11. The CDR3 totals 15 residues. CDR3 coding DNA: TGTGCCAGCAGCTCCGGATGGGGAGGGGACCACGAGCAGTACTTC. This codes for CASSSGWGGDHEQYF.

The chain recombines TRBV5-4 with TRBJ2-3, with 8 bases identical to TRBD2. In germline, CDR1 is SGHNT, CDR2 YYREEE (reference sequence). The CDR3 is 16 residues long. V dropped 1 base and J dropped 4; count of bases not matched to a gene: 8. CDR3 coding DNA: TGTGCCAGCAGCTTGCTGGGCGGGGGGTCAGCAGATACGCAGTATTTT. The encoded protein is CASSLLGGGSADTQYF.

This sequence joins TRBV2 and TRBJ2-3; 16 bases agree with TRBD2. The CDR3 is 17 amino acids. Germline V lookup: CDR1 SNHLY, CDR2 FYNNEI. J was trimmed by 2 bases and V by 7 bases; bases with no gene match: 6. CDR3: CASNRGTSGGATDTQYF. CDR3 in DNA: TGTGCCAGCAATCGCGGGACTAGCGGGGGGGCCACAGATACGCAGTATTTT.

This clone was detected only once. The V and J genes are TRBV5-1 and TRBJ2-5; tentatively, D is TRBD2 (6 bases). Trimming cost V 4 bases and J 0 bases, with 13 bases left between them. The CDR3 spans 15 residues. Germline CDR1 SGHRS, CDR2 YFSETQ. This chain's CDR3 is CASSPLGGDQETQYF. Here the CDR3 DNA reads TGCGCCAGCAGCCCCCTTGGAGGGGACCAAGAGACCCAGTACTTC.

The chain joins TRBV5-4 to TRBJ2-7; 16 bases map to TRBD2. CDR1 is SGHNT and CDR2 is YYREEE in the germline V gene (reference sequence). J was trimmed by 7 bases and V by 4 bases; bases with no gene match: 11. The CDR3 runs to 17 residues. DNA of the CDR3: TGTGCCAGCAGCGCCCCGGGGATGGGACTAGCGGGGGGGGAGCAGTACTTC. Encoded protein: CASSAPGMGLAGGEQYF.

The J gene is TRBJ1-2, the V gene TRBV30; D might be TRBD1 (5 bases). CDR1 and CDR2 (germline): GTSNPN, SVGIG (reference sequence). CDR3 length equals 16 residues. Trimming stripped 0 bases from V and 3 bases from J, with 17 bases between. The CDR3 sequence is CAWSVLPGQRDYGYTF. CDR3 DNA sequence: TGTGCCTGGAGTGTACTCCCAGGGCAGCGCGACTATGGCTACACCTTC.

The sample holds a few counts of this clone. This chain connects TRBV19 to TRBJ1-1; unclear D gene. The CDR3 runs 13 residues. Per germline, CDR1 LNHDA and CDR2 SQIVND (reference sequence). Trimming shortened V by 5 bases and J by 3 bases, and 10 bases separated the two germline ends. The CDR3 is CASSQRTDTEAFF. CDR3 DNA sequence: TGTGCCAGTAGTCAGCGGACGGACACTGAAGCTTTCTTT.

This rearrangement joins TRBV7-2 to TRBJ2-7, with 8 bases aligning to TRBD2. Germline V gives CDR1 SGHTA, CDR2 FQGNSA. The CDR3 has 16 amino acids. V gave up 4 bases and J gave up 1 base; unmatched junction bases: 9. The CDR3 here is CASSSPRGTRSYEQYF. The CDR3 DNA sequence: TGTGCCAGCAGCTCCCCCCGGGGGACTAGGTCCTACGAGCAGTACTTC.

V is TRBV30 and J is TRBJ2-4; TRBD1 matches at 10 bases. Germline V gene data show CDR1 as GTSNPN and CDR2 as SVGIG (reference sequence). Trimming took 5 bases from V and 6 from J; bases not matched to a gene: 13. The CDR3 is made up of 16 amino acids. DNA for the CDR3: TGTGCCTGGGCACCCAACCCGGGACAGGGGAGAAACATTCAGTACTTC. Translating it yields CAWAPNPGQGRNIQYF.

V usage is TRBV4-2 and J usage is TRBJ1-4, with TRBD1 identical over 10 bases. The CDR3 spans 15 residues. Germline CDR1 is LGHNA and CDR2 is YNFKEQ. The junction had 0 bases not matched to a gene; V was cut back by 3 bases and J by 2 bases. The CDR3 sequence: CASSQTGGTNEKLFF. The CDR3 region has the DNA TGTGCCAGCAGCCAGACAGGGGGCACTAATGAAAAACTGTTTTTT.

The CDR3 nucleotides read TGCGCCAGCAGCTCCAGACAGGGAAACTATGGCTACACCTTC. Its protein product is CASSSRQGNYGYTF. V gene TRBV5-1 combines with J gene TRBJ1-2; 7 bases fit TRBD1. Unmatched junction bases numbered 4, after V lost 3 bases and J lost 2 bases. The CDR3 consists of 14 residues. The germline CDR1 and CDR2 sequences are SGHRS and YFSETQ.

This clone was seen a single time. This chain links TRBV28 with TRBJ1-1; 9 positions agree with TRBD1. Germline V gene sequence: CDR1 MDHEN, CDR2 SYDVKM. Losses at the gene ends were 5 bases for V and 7 bases for J; bases not matched to a gene: 20. CDR3 length equals 18 residues. CDR3 DNA sequence: TGTGCCAGCAGTCCCCTATCGGACAGGGGAGCCCTCAAGGGTGAAGCTTTCTTT. Translating it yields CASSPLSDRGALKGEAFF. The whole variable domain, filled in from reference TRBV28 and TRBJ1-1, reads DVKVTQSSRYLVKRTGEKVFLECVQDMDHENMFWYRQDPGLGLRLIYFSYDVKMKEKGDIPEGYSVSREKKERFSLILESASTNQTSMYLCASSPLSDRGALKGEAFFGQGTRLTVV.